This record covers a single T cell receptor (beta chain). In the authors' workflow: Estimation of nucleated cell counts was performed using reference gene primer amplification. TCRdb's table, derived via immunoSEQ multiplex PCR, lists solely in-frame clones and lacks some. Clonal size and the V and J genes are those of that table, whereas D and trimming came from the DNA. This sample has about 220,000 clones; more than 75% occur once, and the top ten carry about 13%. This record belongs to a study of blood T cell repertoires in COVID-19. About the research overall: There were acute and convalescent COVID-19 samples, and they came from the United States, Italy and Spain. PBMCs, B-cell-depleted T cells, or T cells were the source of the cDNA or gDNA that made up the material.

V was clipped by 0 bases and J by 4 bases, with 10 bases between them. This CDR3 has 15 amino acids. Germline V CDR1 and CDR2: LGHDT, YNNKEL (reference sequence). This clonotype originated in a human donor in a cohort sampled during active COVID-19. The specimen was peripheral blood. The chain employs TRBV3-1 (or the pseudogene TRBV3-2) and TRBJ2-1; maybe TRBD2 (6 bases). CDR3 bases: TGTGCCAGCAGCCAAGATAGCGGCGGGTACAATGAGCAGTTCTTC. Translated, it gives CASSQDSGGYNEQFF.